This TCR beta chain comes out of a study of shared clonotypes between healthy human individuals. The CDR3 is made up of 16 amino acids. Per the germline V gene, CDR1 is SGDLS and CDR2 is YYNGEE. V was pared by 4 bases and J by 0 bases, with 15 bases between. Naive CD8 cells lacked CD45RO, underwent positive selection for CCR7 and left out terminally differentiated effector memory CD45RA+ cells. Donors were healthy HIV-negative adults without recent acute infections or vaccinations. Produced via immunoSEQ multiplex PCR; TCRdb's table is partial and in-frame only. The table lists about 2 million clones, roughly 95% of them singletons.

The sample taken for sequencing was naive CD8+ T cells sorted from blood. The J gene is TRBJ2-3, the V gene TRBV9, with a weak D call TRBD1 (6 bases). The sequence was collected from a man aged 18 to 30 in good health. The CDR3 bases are TGTGCCAGCAGCTGGGGGCGGTCGCCTAGCACAGATACGCAGTATTTT. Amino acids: CASSWGRSPSTDTQYF.